The sequence of this T cell receptor (beta chain) was determined in a study of cytomegalovirus exposure and HLA in healthy donors. Germline V CDR1 and CDR2: SQVTM, ANQGSEA. V was shortened by 5 bases and J by 0 bases, with 13 bases between the two germline ends. This CDR3 comprises 15 residues. PCR primers comprised 60 Vbeta and 13 Jbeta primers. Measured with immunoSEQ multiplex PCR; TCRdb has only the in-frame clones, and not every one. Seen in this sample are 55,000 to 65,000 clones; the ten most common clones hold roughly 4%. As to this clone: Its target is unknown.

Regarding the study as a whole: As a later analysis showed, a missense DCLRE1C variant was linked to trimming of TCR beta V- and J-genes.

Material: PBMCs. The sequence derives from a woman aged 18 to 35 in good health and CMV-seronegative. This chain joins TRBV29-1 and TRBJ2-2, with TRBD1 as a possible D gene (5 bases). CDR3 DNA: TGCAGCGTTACCAGACAGAACGCGAACACCGGGGAGCTGTTTTTT. Translating gives CSVTRQNANTGELFF.